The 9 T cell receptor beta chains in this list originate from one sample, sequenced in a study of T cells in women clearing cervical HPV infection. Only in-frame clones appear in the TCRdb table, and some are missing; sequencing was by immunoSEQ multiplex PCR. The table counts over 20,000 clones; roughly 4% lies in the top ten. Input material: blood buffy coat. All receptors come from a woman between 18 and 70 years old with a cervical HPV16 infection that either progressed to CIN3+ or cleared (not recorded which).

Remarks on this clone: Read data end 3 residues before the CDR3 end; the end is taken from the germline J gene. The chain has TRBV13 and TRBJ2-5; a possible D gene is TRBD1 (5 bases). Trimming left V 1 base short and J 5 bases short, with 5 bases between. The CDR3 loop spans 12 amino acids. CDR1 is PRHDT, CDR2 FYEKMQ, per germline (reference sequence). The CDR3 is CASSLEGETQYF. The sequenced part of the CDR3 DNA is TGTGCCAGCAGCTTAGAGGGGGAGACC.

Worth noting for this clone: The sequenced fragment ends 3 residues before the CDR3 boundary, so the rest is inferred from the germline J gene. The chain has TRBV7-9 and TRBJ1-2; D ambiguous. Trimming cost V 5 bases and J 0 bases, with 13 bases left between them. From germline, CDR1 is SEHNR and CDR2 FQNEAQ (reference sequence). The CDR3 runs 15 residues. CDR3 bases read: TGTGCCAGCAGCCCCATAACCACAGCTAACTATGGC. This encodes CASSPITTANYG. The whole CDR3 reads CASSPITTANYGYTF.

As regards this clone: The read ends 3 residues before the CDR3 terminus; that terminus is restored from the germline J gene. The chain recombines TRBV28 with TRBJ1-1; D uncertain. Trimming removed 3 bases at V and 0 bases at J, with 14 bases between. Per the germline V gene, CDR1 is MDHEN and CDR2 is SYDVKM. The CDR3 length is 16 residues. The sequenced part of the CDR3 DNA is TGTGCCAGCAGTTTCAAATACAGCCGAATGAACACTGAA. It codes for CASSFKYSRMNTE. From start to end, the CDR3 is CASSFKYSRMNTEAFF.

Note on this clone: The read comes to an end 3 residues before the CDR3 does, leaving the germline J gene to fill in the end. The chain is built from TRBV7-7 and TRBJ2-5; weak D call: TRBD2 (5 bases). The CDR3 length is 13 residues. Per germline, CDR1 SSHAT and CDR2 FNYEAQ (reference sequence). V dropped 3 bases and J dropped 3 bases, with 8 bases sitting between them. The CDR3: CASSFTGEETQYF. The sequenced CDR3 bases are TGTGCCAGCAGCTTCACCGGGGAAGAGACC. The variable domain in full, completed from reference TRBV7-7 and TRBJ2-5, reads GAGVSQSPRYKVTKRGQDVTLRCDPISSHATLYWYQQALGQGPEFLTYFNYEAQPDKSGLPSDRFSAERPEGSISTLTIQRTEQRDSAMYRCASSFTGEETQYFGPGTRLLVL.

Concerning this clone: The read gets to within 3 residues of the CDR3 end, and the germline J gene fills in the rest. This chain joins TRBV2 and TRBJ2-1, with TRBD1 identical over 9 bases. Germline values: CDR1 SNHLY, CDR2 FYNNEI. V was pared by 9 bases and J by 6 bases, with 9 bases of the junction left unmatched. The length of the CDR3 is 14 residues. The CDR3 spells CARAGTGSANEQFF. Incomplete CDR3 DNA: TGTGCCAGGGCCGGGACAGGGTCGGCCAATGAG.

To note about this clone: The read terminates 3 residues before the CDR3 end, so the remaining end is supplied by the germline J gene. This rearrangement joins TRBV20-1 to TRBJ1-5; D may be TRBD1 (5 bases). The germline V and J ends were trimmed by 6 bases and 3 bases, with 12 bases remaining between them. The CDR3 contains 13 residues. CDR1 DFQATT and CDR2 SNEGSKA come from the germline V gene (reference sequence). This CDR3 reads CSAVSGYNQPQHF. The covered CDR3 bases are TGCAGTGCCGTCTCAGGGTACAATCAGCCC.

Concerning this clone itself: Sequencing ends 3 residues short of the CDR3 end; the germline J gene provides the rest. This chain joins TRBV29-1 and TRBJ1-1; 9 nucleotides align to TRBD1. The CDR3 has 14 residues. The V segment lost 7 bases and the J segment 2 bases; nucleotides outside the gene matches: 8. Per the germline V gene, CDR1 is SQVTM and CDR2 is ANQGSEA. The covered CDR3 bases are TGCAGCGCTGAGGGACAGGGAACAAACACTGAA. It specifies CSAEGQGTNTE. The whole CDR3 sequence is CSAEGQGTNTEAFF.

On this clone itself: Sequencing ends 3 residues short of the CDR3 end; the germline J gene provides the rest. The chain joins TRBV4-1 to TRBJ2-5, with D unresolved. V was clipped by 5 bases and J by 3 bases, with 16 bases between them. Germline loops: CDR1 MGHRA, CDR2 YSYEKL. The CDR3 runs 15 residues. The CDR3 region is CASSTQQDMKETQYF. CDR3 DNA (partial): TGCGCCAGCAGCACCCAACAAGACATGAAAGAGACC.

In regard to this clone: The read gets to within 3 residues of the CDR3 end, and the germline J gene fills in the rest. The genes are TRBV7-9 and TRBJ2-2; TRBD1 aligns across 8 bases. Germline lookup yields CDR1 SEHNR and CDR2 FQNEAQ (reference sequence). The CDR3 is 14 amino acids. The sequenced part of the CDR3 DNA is TGTGCCAGCAGCTTCGGACAGGGTGGGGAAAAG. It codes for CASSFGQGGEK. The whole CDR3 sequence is CASSFGQGGEKLFF.